This entry describes one T cell receptor (beta chain). Its antigen is unidentified. The repertoire was sequenced with immunoSEQ multiplex PCR; TCRdb's copy has only in-frame clones and lacks some. The sample has about 350,000 clones; less than 90% are singletons. Germline lookup yields CDR1 SGDLS and CDR2 YYNGEE. The ends were cut back, 0 bases at V and 2 bases at J, with 15 bases in the middle. The length of the CDR3 is 16 residues. This record comes from a study of Ad26.COV2.S vaccination and SARS-CoV-2 variants. Study information: Donor allocation was to the COV1001 Ad26.COV2.S trial arm. Study conclusions and caveats: Analytic work on TCR breadth and depth might have understated the full extent of total T cell responses. Participants in the vaccine arm had higher spike-specific TCR breadth; placebo recipients had lower.

Noted treatment: roughly 18 received Ad26.COV2.S at low or high dose, single or two shots; a few received placebo; per-sample allocation not given. Sampling was done on day 63 after the first vaccine or placebo injection. Aged 18-55 years, donor was enrolled in Boston in about 2020. The TCR comes from a person between 18 and 65 years old who received the Ad26.COV2.S COVID-19 vaccine or a placebo. Sequencing was performed on peripheral blood, taken in a trial of Ad26.COV2.S vaccine versus placebo. V usage is TRBV9 and J usage is TRBJ2-7; D perhaps matches TRBD2 (5 bases). The CDR3 protein is CASSVASLGATYEQYF. The CDR3 nucleotides are TGTGCCAGCAGCGTAGCCTCCTTGGGAGCCACCTACGAGCAGTACTTC.